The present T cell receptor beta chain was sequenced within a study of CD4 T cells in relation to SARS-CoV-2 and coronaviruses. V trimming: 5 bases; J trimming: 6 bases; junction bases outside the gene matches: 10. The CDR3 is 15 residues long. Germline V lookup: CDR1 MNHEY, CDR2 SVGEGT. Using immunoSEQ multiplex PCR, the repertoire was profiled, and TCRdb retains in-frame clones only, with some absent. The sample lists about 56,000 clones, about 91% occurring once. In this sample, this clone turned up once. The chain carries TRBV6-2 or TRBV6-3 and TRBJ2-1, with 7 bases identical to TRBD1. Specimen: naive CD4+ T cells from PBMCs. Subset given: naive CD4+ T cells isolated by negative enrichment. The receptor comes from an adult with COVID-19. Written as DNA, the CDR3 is TGTGCCAGCAGTCAGACAGGGCGAGATGTCAATGAGCAGTTCTTC. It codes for CASSQTGRDVNEQFF.